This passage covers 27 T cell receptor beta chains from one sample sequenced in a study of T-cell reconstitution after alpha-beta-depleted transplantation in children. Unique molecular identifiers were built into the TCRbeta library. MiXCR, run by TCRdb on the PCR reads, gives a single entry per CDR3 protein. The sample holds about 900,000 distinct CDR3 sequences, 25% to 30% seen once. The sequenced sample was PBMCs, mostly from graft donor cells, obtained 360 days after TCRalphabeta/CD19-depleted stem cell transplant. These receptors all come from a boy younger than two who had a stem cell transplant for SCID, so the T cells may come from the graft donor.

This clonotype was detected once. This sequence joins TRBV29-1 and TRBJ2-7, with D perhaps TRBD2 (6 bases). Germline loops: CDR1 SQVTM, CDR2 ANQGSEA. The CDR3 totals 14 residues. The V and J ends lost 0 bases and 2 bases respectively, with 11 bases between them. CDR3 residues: CSVEDGGIPYEQYF. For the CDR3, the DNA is TGCAGCGTTGAAGACGGAGGGATCCCCTACGAGCAGTACTTC.

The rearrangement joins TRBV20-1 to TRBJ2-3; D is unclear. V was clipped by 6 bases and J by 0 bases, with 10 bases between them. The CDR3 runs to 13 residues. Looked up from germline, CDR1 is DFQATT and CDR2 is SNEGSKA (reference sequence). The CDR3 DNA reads TGCAGTGCCAGAATAATCAGCACAGATACGCAGTATTTT. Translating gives CSARIISTDTQYF.

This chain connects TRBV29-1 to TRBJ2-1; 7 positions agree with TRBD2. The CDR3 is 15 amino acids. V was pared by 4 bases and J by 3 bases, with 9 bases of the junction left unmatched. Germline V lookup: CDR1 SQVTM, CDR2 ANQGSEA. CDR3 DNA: TGCAGCGTTGTTGGGCCTAGCGGTATCTACAATGAGCAGTTCTTC. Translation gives CSVVGPSGIYNEQFF.

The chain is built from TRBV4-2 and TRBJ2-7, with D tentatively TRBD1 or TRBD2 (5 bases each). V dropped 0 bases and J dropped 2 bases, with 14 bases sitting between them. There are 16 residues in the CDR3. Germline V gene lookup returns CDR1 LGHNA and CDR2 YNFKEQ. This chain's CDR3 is CASSQDYGTETYEQYF. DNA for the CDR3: TGTGCCAGCAGCCAAGACTATGGGACCGAGACCTACGAGCAGTACTTC.

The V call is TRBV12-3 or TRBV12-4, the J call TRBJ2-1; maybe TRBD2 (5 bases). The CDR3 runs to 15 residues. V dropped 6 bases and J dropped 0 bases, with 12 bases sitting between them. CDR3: CASRSTSFSYNEQFF. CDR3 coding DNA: TGTGCCAGCAGATCTACTAGTTTCTCCTACAATGAGCAGTTCTTC.

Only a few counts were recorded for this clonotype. The CDR3 DNA follows: TGTGCCACCAGTGATGCGGGGGGGAGTTACAATGAGCAGTTCTTC. Translating it yields CATSDAGGSYNEQFF. J is TRBJ2-1 and V is TRBV24-1; TRBD2 aligns across 9 bases. The CDR3 is made up of 15 amino acids. Looked up from germline, CDR1 is KGHDR and CDR2 is SFDVKD. The trim removed 3 bases at V and 4 bases at J, leaving 3 bases unmatched.

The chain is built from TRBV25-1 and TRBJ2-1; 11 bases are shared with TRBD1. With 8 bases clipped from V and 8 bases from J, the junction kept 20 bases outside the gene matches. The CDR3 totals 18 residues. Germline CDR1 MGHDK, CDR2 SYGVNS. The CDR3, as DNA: TGTGCCAGCGGCCCAACTCTAGGACAGGGGGCTTCGGGGGATGAGCAGTTCTTC. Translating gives CASGPTLGQGASGDEQFF.

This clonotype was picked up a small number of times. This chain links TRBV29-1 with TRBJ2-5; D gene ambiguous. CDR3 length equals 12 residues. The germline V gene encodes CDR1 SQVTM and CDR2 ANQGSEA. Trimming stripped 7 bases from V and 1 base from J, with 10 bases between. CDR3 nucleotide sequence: TGCAGCGGGGCGAGCGCCCAAGAGACCCAGTACTTC. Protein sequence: CSGASAQETQYF.

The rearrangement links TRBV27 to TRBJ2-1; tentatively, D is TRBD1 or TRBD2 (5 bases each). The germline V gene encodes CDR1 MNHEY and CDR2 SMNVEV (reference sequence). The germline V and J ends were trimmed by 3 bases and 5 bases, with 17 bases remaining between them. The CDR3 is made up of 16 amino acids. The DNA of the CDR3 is TGTGCCAGCAGTTTCGAGTACCGGGACCCCAACAATGAGCAGTTCTTC. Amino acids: CASSFEYRDPNNEQFF.

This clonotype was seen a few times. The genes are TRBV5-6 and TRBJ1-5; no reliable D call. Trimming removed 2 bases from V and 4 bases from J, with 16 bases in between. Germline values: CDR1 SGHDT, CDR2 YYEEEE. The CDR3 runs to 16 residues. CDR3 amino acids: CASSFGAEGQNQPQHF. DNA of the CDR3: TGTGCCAGCAGCTTCGGCGCGGAGGGCCAGAATCAGCCCCAGCATTTT. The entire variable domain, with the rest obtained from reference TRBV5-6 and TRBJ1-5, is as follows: DAGVTQSPTHLIKTRGQQVTLRCSPKSGHDTVSWYQQALGQGPQFIFQYYEEEERQRGNFPDRFSGHQFPNYSSELNVNALLLGDSALYLCASSFGAEGQNQPQHFGDGTRLSIL.

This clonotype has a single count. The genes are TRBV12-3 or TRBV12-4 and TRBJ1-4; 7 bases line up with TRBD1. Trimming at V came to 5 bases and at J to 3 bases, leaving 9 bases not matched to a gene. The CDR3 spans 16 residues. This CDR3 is CASSGGQLGPNEKLFF. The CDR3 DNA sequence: TGTGCCAGCAGTGGGGGACAGCTTGGGCCTAATGAAAAACTGTTTTTT.

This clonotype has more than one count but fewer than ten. Written as DNA, the CDR3 is TGTGCCAGCAGCCGTATAAGGGCGAAACAGGGGGCCTCCGAGACCCAGTACTTC. Its protein product is CASSRIRAKQGASETQYF. J is TRBJ2-5 and V is TRBV11-1, with 9 bases that match TRBD1. Per the germline V gene, CDR1 is SGHAT and CDR2 is FQDESV (reference sequence). The CDR3 sequence is 18 residues long. With V trimmed by 5 bases and J by 5 bases, 18 bases remained unmatched.

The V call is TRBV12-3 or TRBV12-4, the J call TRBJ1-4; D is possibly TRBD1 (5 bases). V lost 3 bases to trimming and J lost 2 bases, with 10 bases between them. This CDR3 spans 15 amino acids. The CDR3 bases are TGTGCCAGCAGTTTTAACGGGGCTACTAATGAAAAACTGTTTTTT. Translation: CASSFNGATNEKLFF.

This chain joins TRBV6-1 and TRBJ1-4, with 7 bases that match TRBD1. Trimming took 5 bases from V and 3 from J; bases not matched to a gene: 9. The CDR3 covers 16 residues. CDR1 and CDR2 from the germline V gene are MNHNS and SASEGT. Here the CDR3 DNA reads TGTGCCAGCAGTCTATGGCGGGACAGTCCTAATGAAAAACTGTTTTTT. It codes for CASSLWRDSPNEKLFF.

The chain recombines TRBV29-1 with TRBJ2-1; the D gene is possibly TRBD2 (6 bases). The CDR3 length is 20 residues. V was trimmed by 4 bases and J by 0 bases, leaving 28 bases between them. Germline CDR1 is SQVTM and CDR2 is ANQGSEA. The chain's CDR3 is CSVGNPGGRSATSSYNEQFF. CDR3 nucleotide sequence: TGCAGCGTTGGCAACCCCGGGGGAAGATCCGCGACGAGCTCCTACAATGAGCAGTTCTTC.

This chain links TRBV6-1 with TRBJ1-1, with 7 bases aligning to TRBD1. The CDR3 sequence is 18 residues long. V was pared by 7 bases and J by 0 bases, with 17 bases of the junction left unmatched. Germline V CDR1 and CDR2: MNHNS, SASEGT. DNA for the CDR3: TGTGCCAGCACTAAGACAGGGTTTGGGTTAAGCATGAACACTGAAGCTTTCTTT. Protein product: CASTKTGFGLSMNTEAFF.

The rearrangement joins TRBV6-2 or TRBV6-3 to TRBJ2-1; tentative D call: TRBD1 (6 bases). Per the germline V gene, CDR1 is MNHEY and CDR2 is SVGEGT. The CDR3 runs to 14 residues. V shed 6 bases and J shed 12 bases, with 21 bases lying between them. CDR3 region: CASRSLGALPGQFF. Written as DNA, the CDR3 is TGTGCCAGCAGATCCTTGGGGGCCCTCCCTGGGCAGTTCTTC.

The CDR3 here is CAISESRFRQQFSYEQYF. As DNA, the CDR3 is TGTGCCATCAGTGAGTCTCGGTTTAGGCAGCAATTCTCCTACGAGCAGTACTTC. The chain has TRBV10-3 and TRBJ2-7; D gene ambiguous. Deletions cut 0 bases from V and 0 bases from J, with 18 bases between. In germline, CDR1 is ENHRY, CDR2 SYGVKD. This CDR3 has 18 residues.

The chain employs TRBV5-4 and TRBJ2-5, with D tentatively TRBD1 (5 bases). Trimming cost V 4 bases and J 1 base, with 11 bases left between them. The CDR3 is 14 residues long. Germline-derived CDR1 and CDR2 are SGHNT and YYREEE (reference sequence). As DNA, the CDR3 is TGTGCCAGCAGCCCCCGACAGTTCCAAGAGACCCAGTACTTC. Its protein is CASSPRQFQETQYF.

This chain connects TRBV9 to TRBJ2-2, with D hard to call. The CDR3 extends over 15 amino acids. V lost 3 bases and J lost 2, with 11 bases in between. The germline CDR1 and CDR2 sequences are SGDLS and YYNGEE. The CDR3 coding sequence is TGTGCCAGCAGCGCGACCCCCATCAACACCGGGGAGCTGTTTTTT. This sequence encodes CASSATPINTGELFF.

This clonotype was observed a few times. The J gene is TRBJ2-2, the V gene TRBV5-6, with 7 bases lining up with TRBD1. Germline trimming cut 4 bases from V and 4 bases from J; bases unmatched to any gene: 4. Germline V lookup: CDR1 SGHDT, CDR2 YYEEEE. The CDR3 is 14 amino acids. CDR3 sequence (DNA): TGTGCCAGCAGCCGGGACAGAATCACCGGGGAGCTGTTTTTT. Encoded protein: CASSRDRITGELFF.

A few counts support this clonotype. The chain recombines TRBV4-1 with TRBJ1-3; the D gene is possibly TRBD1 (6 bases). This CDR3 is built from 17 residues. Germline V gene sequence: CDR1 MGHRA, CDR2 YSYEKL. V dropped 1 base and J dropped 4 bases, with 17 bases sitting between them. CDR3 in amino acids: CASSQGPTGTGGNTIYF. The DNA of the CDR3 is TGCGCCAGCAGCCAAGGGCCTACAGGGACTGGGGGAAACACCATATATTTT.

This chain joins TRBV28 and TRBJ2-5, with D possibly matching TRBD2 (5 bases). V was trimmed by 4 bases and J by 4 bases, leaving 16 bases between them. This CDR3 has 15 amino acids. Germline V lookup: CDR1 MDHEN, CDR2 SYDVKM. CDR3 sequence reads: CASSSHGKLGETQYF. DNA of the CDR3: TGTGCCAGCAGTTCCCACGGGAAGTTGGGAGAGACCCAGTACTTC.

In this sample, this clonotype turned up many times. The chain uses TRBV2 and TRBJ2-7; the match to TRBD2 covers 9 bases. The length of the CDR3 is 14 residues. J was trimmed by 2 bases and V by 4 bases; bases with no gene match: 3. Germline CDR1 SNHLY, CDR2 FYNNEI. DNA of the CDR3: TGTGCCAGCAGTGGTAGCGGGGGCCCCTACGAGCAGTACTTC. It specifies CASSGSGGPYEQYF. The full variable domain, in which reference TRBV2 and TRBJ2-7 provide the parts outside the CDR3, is EPEVTQTPSHQVTQMGQEVILRCVPISNHLYFYWYRQILGQKVEFLVSFYNNEISEKSEIFDDQFSVERPDGSNFTLKIRSTKLEDSAMYFCASSGSGGPYEQYFGPGTRLTVT.

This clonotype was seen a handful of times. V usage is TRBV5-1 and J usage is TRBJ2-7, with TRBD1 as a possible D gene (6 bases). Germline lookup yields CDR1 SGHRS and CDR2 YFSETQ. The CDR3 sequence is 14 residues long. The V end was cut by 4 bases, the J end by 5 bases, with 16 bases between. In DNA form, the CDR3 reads TGCGCCAGCAGCAGGACAGACCTAAGGAACGAGCAGTACTTC. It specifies CASSRTDLRNEQYF.

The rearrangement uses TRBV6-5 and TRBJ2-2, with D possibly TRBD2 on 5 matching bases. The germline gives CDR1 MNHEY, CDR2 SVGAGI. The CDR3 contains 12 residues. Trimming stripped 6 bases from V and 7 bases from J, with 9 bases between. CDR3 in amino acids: CASRRGHGELFF. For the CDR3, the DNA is TGTGCCAGCAGGAGAGGGCACGGGGAGCTGTTTTTT.

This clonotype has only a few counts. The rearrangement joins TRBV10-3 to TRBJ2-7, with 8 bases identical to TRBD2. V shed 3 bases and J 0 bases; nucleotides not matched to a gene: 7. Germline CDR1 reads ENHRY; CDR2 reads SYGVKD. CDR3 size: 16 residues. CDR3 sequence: CAISDGRAINSYEQYF. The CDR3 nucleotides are TGTGCCATCAGTGACGGGAGGGCAATTAACTCCTACGAGCAGTACTTC.